This paragraph covers one TCR beta chain sequence. Its matching antigen is unknown. This specimen comes from a study of siplizumab effects on memory and regulatory T cells. Study observations and caveats: The study found naive T cells seemingly more diverse than memory cells and seemingly major alloresponse contributors. Few alloreactive clones mapped to unstimulated subsets.

From germline, CDR1 is LNHDA and CDR2 SQIVND (reference sequence). The CDR3 is 17 amino acids. V lost 5 bases to trimming and J lost 0 bases; unmatched junction nucleotides: 7. Sequenced by immunoSEQ multiplex PCR; TCRdb stores in-frame clones only, minus some. The repertoire includes around 95,000 clones, roughly 93% of them detected once, and over 1% sits in the top ten. This chain joins TRBV19 and TRBJ2-7, with 13 bases that match TRBD2. This receptor was obtained from a human donor in good health. The sequenced sample consisted of non-Treg CD4+ T cells sorted from blood. The CDR3 protein is CASSYGTSGTYSYEQYF. The CDR3 coding sequence is TGTGCCAGTAGTTACGGGACTAGCGGGACTTACTCCTACGAGCAGTACTTC.